This is a list of T cell receptor beta chains from one sample in a study of human T cells and chemical hapten exposure. TCRdb re-called the RACE reads through MiXCR, storing one row per CDR3 protein. Altogether about 120,000 distinct CDR3 sequences are present, roughly an eighth being singletons, with the ten largest covering 0.8% to 1%. This sample comprised whole blood, obtained in connection with sensitization to the hapten diphenylcyclopropenone (DPC). These receptors were taken from a young man with alopecia areata. Some clones in this sample may be carry-over from other donors' samples. The CDR3 runs from the conserved cysteine through the conserved F or W. D genes are given only for firm matches. Clone size is shown for a subset of rows, as once, few, many or a class of expanded clone.

CDR3aa,CDR3nt,abundance,v_gene,j_gene,d_gene
CASSPGLAGGQETQYF,TGTGCCAGCTCACCTGGACTAGCGGGGGGCCAAGAGACCCAGTACTTC,many,TRBV18,TRBJ2-5,TRBD2
CASSRGSGLAGSYEQYF,TGCGCCAGCAGCCGAGGATCCGGGCTAGCGGGATCCTACGAGCAGTACTTC,few,TRBV4-3,TRBJ2-7,TRBD2
CASSLWTGEQYF,TGTGCCAGCAGCCTTTGGACCGGCGAGCAGTACTTC,many,TRBV3-1,TRBJ2-7,-
CASSQPGTGEGSPLHF,TGCGCCAGCAGCCAACCGGGGACAGGGGAGGGATCACCCCTCCACTTT,few,TRBV4-1,TRBJ1-6,TRBD1
CASRLWSSPLHF,TGTGCCAGCAGACTTTGGAGTTCACCCCTCCACTTT,-,TRBV6-2/TRBV6-3,TRBJ1-6,-
CASTYYNEQFF,TGTGCCAGCACTTATTACAATGAGCAGTTCTTC,-,TRBV6-2/TRBV6-3,TRBJ2-1,-
CASSLIPGNTEAFF,TGCGCCAGCAGCTTGATTCCGGGTAACACTGAAGCTTTCTTT,-,TRBV5-1,TRBJ1-1,-
CASSPTGLGTGELFF,TGTGCCAGCAGTCCGACAGGGCTGGGCACCGGGGAGCTGTTTTTT,many,TRBV2,TRBJ2-2,TRBD1
CASSQQGLLSPLHF,TGCGCCAGCAGCCAACAGGGACTCCTTTCACCCCTCCACTTT,-,TRBV4-1,TRBJ1-6,-
CASSRIGETQYF,TGTGCCAGCAGCCGCATCGGGGAGACCCAGTACTTC,-,TRBV14,TRBJ2-5,-
CAISDTKGRHEQYF,TGTGCCATCAGTGACACGAAGGGTAGGCACGAGCAGTACTTC,-,TRBV10-3,TRBJ2-7,-
CSVGGQSEQYF,TGCAGCGTTGGAGGACAGAGCGAGCAGTACTTC,few,TRBV29-1,TRBJ2-7,-
CASSQPTGAVYEPQHF,TGCGCCAGCAGCCAACCCACAGGGGCGGTTTACGAGCCCCAGCATTTT,-,TRBV4-1,TRBJ1-5,TRBD1
CASRLFDRVGVQETQYF,TGTGCCAGCCGACTATTCGACAGGGTGGGGGTCCAAGAGACCCAGTACTTC,many,TRBV2,TRBJ2-5,TRBD1
CAALAGTDYSPLHF,TGTGCCGCCTTGGCGGGGACAGACTATTCACCCCTCCACTTT,few,TRBV6-4,TRBJ1-6,TRBD1
CSVPDREETQYF,TGCAGCGTTCCGGACAGGGAAGAGACCCAGTACTTC,many,TRBV29-1,TRBJ2-5,TRBD1
CASKNSGLGANVLTF,TGTGCCAGCAAGAATTCGGGGCTTGGGGCCAACGTCCTGACTTTC,many,TRBV28,TRBJ2-6,-
CASSILDREYTDTQYF,TGTGCCAGCAGCATTTTGGACAGGGAATACACAGATACGCAGTATTTT,-,TRBV21-1,TRBJ2-3,-
CASSAWTTSEQYF,TGTGCCAGCAGCGCCTGGACAACCTCCGAGCAGTACTTC,many,TRBV9,TRBJ2-7,-
CSVDRGPNTEAFF,TGCAGCGTCGACAGGGGACCCAACACTGAAGCTTTCTTT,few,TRBV29-1,TRBJ1-1,TRBD1
CASSFRFLNTEAFF,TGTGCCAGCAGCTTCAGATTCCTTAACACTGAAGCTTTCTTT,few,TRBV7-6,TRBJ1-1,-
CASSLALASSYNEQFF,TGTGCCAGCAGCTTAGCGCTGGCCAGCTCCTACAATGAGCAGTTCTTC,many,TRBV7-2,TRBJ2-1,-
CASSPNPGLPETQYF,TGTGCCAGCAGCCCCAATCCGGGACTCCCAGAGACCCAGTACTTC,-,TRBV3-1,TRBJ2-5,-
CATSGRDSPYEQYF,TGTGCCACCAGCGGAAGGGACAGCCCCTACGAGCAGTACTTC,few,TRBV24-1,TRBJ2-7,TRBD1
CASSYSGRDHSPLHF,TGTGCCAGCAGTTACTCTGGCAGGGACCATTCACCCCTCCACTTT,-,TRBV6-5,TRBJ1-6,-
CASSFSGGALDEQFF,TGTGCCAGCAGCTTTAGCGGGGGGGCCCTCGATGAGCAGTTCTTC,many,TRBV7-2,TRBJ2-1,TRBD2
CSVAQDHYGYTF,TGCAGCGTTGCCCAGGATCATTATGGCTACACCTTC,few,TRBV29-1,TRBJ1-2,-
CASSPRQGKGAPIYNEQFF,TGCGCCAGCAGCCCACGACAGGGTAAAGGGGCCCCAATCTACAATGAGCAGTTCTTC,-,TRBV4-1,TRBJ2-1,TRBD1
CASSLARAFYGYTF,TGTGCCAGCAGCTTAGCCAGGGCCTTCTATGGCTACACCTTC,many,TRBV5-6,TRBJ1-2,-
CASAGTDSNQPQHF,TGCGCCAGCGCCGGGACAGATAGCAATCAGCCCCAGCATTTT,-,TRBV4-1,TRBJ1-5,TRBD1
CASSGIRGDGAFF,TGTGCCAGCAGTGGGATCAGGGGGGATGGAGCTTTCTTT,-,TRBV25-1,TRBJ1-1,TRBD1
CASSAPQAPRTEAFF,TGTGCCAGCAGCGCCCCACAGGCCCCGCGCACTGAAGCTTTCTTT,few,TRBV9,TRBJ1-1,-
CASSFQSYTYNEQFF,TGTGCCAGCAGCTTTCAGAGTTACACGTACAATGAGCAGTTCTTC,few,TRBV11-2,TRBJ2-1,-
CASSPYPDRGDVNTEAFF,TGTGCCAGCAGCCCTTATCCGGACAGGGGGGACGTGAACACTGAAGCTTTCTTT,-,TRBV3-1,TRBJ1-1,TRBD1
CASSQEVDREDTQYF,TGTGCCAGCAGCCAAGAAGTCGACAGGGAGGATACGCAGTATTTT,-,TRBV14,TRBJ2-3,TRBD1
CASIIFRGGYGYTF,TGTGCCAGCATAATTTTTAGGGGGGGCTATGGCTACACCTTC,few,TRBV12-3/TRBV12-4,TRBJ1-2,-
CASNPDTQYF,TGCGCCAGCAACCCAGATACGCAGTATTTT,-,TRBV5-1,TRBJ2-3,-
CASSQGRSTGQETQYF,TGTGCCAGCAGCCAAGGACGATCAACTGGACAAGAGACCCAGTACTTC,many,TRBV14,TRBJ2-5,-